The source of this TCR beta chain is a study of vaccination and CD4 T cells after COVID-19. Overall study: Nasal swab PCR showed SARS-CoV-2 in convalescent patients, fewer than 10 with mild and one with severe disease. Comprising six males and four females, the convalescent participants counted two Hispanic individuals among them.

Treatment described: approximately 9-day PBMC culture with coronavirus spike peptide pools or control peptides (ViraFEST assay). Negative selection enriched CD4+ T cells from cultures at roughly 11 days. Turning to this clonotype: Its cognate antigen is unknown.

Scientists ran DNA taken from cultured CD4+ T cells through the Oncomine TCR Beta short-read assay for sequencing. One entry per CDR3 protein, called by TCRdb with MiXCR from the PCR reads. The sample yields about 21,000 distinct CDR3 sequences, 45% to 60% seen once. The CDR3 is made up of 13 amino acids. Trimming removed 8 bases from V and 0 bases from J, with 8 bases in between. CDR1 and CDR2 from the germline V gene are SGHTA and FQGNSA. Sequencing used CD4+ T cells from blood, cultured in vitro. The source of this sequence is a human donor who had recovered from COVID-19. This sequence joins TRBV7-2 and TRBJ2-1, with a possible D match to TRBD2 (5 bases). CDR3 amino acids: CASSGSSYNEQFF. The CDR3 DNA follows: TGTGCCAGCTCGGGGAGCTCCTACAATGAGCAGTTCTTC.